This T cell receptor beta chain was retrieved from a study of cytomegalovirus exposure and HLA in healthy donors. It was with 60 Vbeta and 13 Jbeta primers that the PCR ran. Only in-frame clones appear in the TCRdb table, and some are missing; sequencing was by immunoSEQ multiplex PCR. This table holds under 150,000 clones, over 75% found once. This CDR3 is built from 12 residues. Germline CDR1 ENHRY, CDR2 SYGVKD. Germline trimming cut 10 bases from V and 3 bases from J; bases unmatched to any gene: 3. The V call is TRBV10-3, the J call TRBJ2-7; 10 bases align to TRBD2. The TCR was taken from a male donor in good health and CMV-seronegative. Sequenced material: PBMCs. This CDR3 is CATSSGSYEQYF. The DNA of the CDR3 is TGTGCCACCTCTAGCGGGAGCTACGAGCAGTACTTC.